The source of this T cell receptor (beta chain) is a study of blood T cell repertoires in COVID-19. Participants were aged roughly 18 to 90 years, lived in around 25 US areas, and enrolled virtually. Cohorts were based on clinical histories the participants reported. Cohort 3 donors were reported recovered after two negative PCRs, clearance, or symptom resolution. In the authors' workflow: Reference gene primer amplification in the assay estimated nucleated cell counts. TCRdb keeps only in-frame clones here, not all; method: immunoSEQ multiplex PCR. The V and J calls and clone size are taken from that table; D and trimming were inferred from the DNA. The sample consists of about 320,000 clones, roughly 89% of them appearing once. CDR1 and CDR2 (germline): LNHDA, SQIVND (reference sequence). The V and J ends lost 6 bases and 0 bases respectively, with 11 bases between them. The CDR3 covers 15 residues.

The clonotype originates from a man aged 55 to 70 who had recovered from COVID-19. Sequenced: PBMCs or T cells enriched from blood (not recorded which). The rearrangement uses TRBV19 and TRBJ2-2, with D tentatively TRBD1 (6 bases). Here the CDR3 DNA reads TGTGCCAGTAGGTATGAGGGGGCGAACACCGGGGAGCTGTTTTTT. This gives the protein CASRYEGANTGELFF.